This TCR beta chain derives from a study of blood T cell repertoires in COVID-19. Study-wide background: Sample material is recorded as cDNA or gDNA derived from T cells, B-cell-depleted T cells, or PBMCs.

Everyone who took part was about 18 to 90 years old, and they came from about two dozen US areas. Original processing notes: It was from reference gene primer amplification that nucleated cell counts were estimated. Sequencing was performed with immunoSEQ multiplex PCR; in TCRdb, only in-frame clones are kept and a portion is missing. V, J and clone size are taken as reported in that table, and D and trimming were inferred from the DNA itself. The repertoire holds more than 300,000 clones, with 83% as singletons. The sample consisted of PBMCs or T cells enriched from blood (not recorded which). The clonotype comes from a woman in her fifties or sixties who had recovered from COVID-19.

The CDR3 sequence: CASSLARDSQIYGYTF. CDR3 in DNA: TGTGCCAGCAGCTTGGCCCGGGACAGTCAAATCTATGGCTACACCTTC. V gene TRBV5-6 combines with J gene TRBJ1-2; 7 bases are shared with TRBD1. From germline, CDR1 is SGHDT and CDR2 YYEEEE. The CDR3 runs 16 residues. Trimming at V came to 0 bases and at J to 4 bases, leaving 9 bases not matched to a gene.